This T cell receptor beta chain was obtained from a study of tumor-infiltrating lymphocytes in primary liver carcinoma. Study in general: Patients included men and women of 30 to 69 years. Yields of productive TCRbeta reads ranged from roughly 3.5 to 7.5 million per sample and were similar across tissue types.

Using a constant-region primer together with ProtoScript II reverse transcriptase, TCR beta cDNA was made from roughly 540 ng of total RNA. Three nested multiplex PCR rounds of slightly modified ARM-PCR generated TCR beta libraries. Researchers ran the first two PCR rounds for approximately 10 cycles each with TRBV1-TRBV30 forward primers and a C-beta reverse primer. TCRdb re-called the multiplex PCR reads through MiXCR, storing one row per CDR3 protein. There are 330,000 or so distinct CDR3 sequences in the sample; about 65% occur only once, and roughly 6% lies in the top ten. Germline CDR1 is SGHAT and CDR2 is FQNNGV. This CDR3 comprises 17 residues. Of note for this clonotype: A read error may account for a junction end that differs from germline.

Blood RNA originated from unsorted whole blood, with germline DNA additionally extracted. Sequencing was performed on peripheral blood. The clonotype originates from a man aged 35 to 55 with primary liver carcinoma and hepatitis B virus infection. The V and J genes are TRBV11-2 and TRBJ2-1; 7 positions match TRBD2. CDR3 sequence: CAISPGLTGTTYNEQFF. CDR3 DNA sequence: TGTGCCATCAGCCCGGGACTAACGGGAACTACCTACAATGAGCAGTTCTTC.